The 10 T cell receptor beta chains below all came from one sample that was sequenced in a study of blood T cell repertoires in COVID-19. Here immunoSEQ multiplex PCR was the method, and the copy in TCRdb shows in-frame clones only, minus some. The repertoire holds roughly 150,000 clones, with over 80% as singletons. The sequenced sample consisted of peripheral blood. These receptors all come from an older man with acute or convalescent COVID-19.

This sequence joins TRBV19 and TRBJ1-2, with D hard to call. The CDR3 has 16 amino acids. The germline gives CDR1 LNHDA, CDR2 SQIVND (reference sequence). Deletions cut 3 bases from V and 5 bases from J, with 19 bases between. The chain's CDR3 is CASSIPRQLSGYGYTF. The CDR3 nucleotides read TGTGCCAGTAGTATTCCCCGCCAGTTAAGCGGATATGGCTACACCTTC.

This chain connects TRBV30 to TRBJ1-2; 10 nucleotides align to TRBD1. V shed 2 bases, J shed 7 bases, and the junction held 10 bases outside the gene matches. The CDR3 runs 15 residues. CDR1 and CDR2 (germline): GTSNPN, SVGIG (reference sequence). CDR3 sequence reads: CAWSPGTGVASGYTF. DNA for the CDR3: TGTGCCTGGAGTCCCGGGACAGGGGTAGCTAGTGGCTACACCTTC.

The J gene is TRBJ1-2, the V gene TRBV4-1; D gene ambiguous. Trimming shortened V by 0 bases and J by 3 bases, and 11 bases separated the two germline ends. Germline values: CDR1 MGHRA, CDR2 YSYEKL. The CDR3 extends over 15 amino acids. CDR3 protein: CASSQERVSHYGYTF. The CDR3 DNA follows: TGCGCCAGCAGCCAAGAACGGGTGTCCCACTATGGCTACACCTTC.

The chain is built from TRBV11-2 and TRBJ2-1; no definite D call. The CDR3 consists of 13 residues. V gave up 2 bases and J gave up 6 bases, with 8 bases separating them. The germline CDR1 and CDR2 sequences are SGHAT and FQNNGV. The CDR3 region has the DNA TGTGCCAGCAGCTTAAACGGTCTCAATGAGCAGTTCTTC. It encodes CASSLNGLNEQFF. Full variable domain (rest looked up from reference TRBV11-2 and TRBJ2-1): EAGVAQSPRYKIIEKRQSVAFWCNPISGHATLYWYQQILGQGPKLLIQFQNNGVVDDSQLPKDRFSAERLKGVDSTLKIQPAKLEDSAVYLCASSLNGLNEQFFGPGTRLTVL.

This chain links TRBV11-2 with TRBJ1-1, with TRBD1 as a possible D gene (5 bases). The germline CDR1 and CDR2 sequences are SGHAT and FQNNGV. V was shortened by 1 base and J by 6 bases, with 9 bases between the two germline ends. The CDR3 extends over 13 amino acids. The CDR3 DNA sequence: TGTGCCAGCAGCTTAGTAGGGGCGGCTGAAGCTTTCTTT. Amino acids: CASSLVGAAEAFF.

The chain uses TRBV29-1 and TRBJ2-5; D may be TRBD1 (6 bases). V dropped 2 bases and J dropped 1 base, with 14 bases sitting between them. The CDR3 has 15 residues. In germline, CDR1 is SQVTM, CDR2 ANQGSEA. Here the CDR3 DNA reads TGCAGCGTTGAAAAGAAAGGGGGAATCCAAGAGACCCAGTACTTC. Encoded protein: CSVEKKGGIQETQYF.

This clone appeared once. The chain joins TRBV5-3 to TRBJ2-3, with 11 bases matching TRBD1. TRBV5-3 is treated as an ORF (open reading frame) with a function not yet certain. The CDR3 consists of 18 residues. Unmatched junction bases numbered 10, after V lost 4 bases and J lost 0 bases. The CDR3, as DNA: TGTGCCAGAAGCGGATGGACAGGGGGCTTCCTGAGCACAGATACGCAGTATTTT. Protein product: CARSGWTGGFLSTDTQYF.

This sequence joins TRBV1 and TRBJ2-2; the table names TRBD1, a call not compared with the DNA. TRBV1 is listed as a pseudogene. The CDR3 is 16 amino acids. For the CDR3, the DNA is TGCACCAGCAGCCAAAAGGACAGGGGGCTCACCGGGGAGCTGTTTTTT. This sequence encodes CTSSQKDRGLTGELFF.

The chain's CDR3 is CATTNTGGIVSEAFF. The CDR3 DNA is TGTGCCACGACCAATACAGGGGGCATAGTTTCCGAAGCTTTCTTT. V gene TRBV6-5 combines with J gene TRBJ1-1; 9 nucleotides match TRBD1. J was trimmed by 8 bases and V by 10 bases; bases with no gene match: 17. In germline, CDR1 is MNHEY, CDR2 SVGAGI. This CDR3 is built from 15 residues.

This chain uses TRBV5-1 with TRBJ2-3, with 12 bases aligning to TRBD2. The V gene's germline CDR1 is SGHRS and CDR2 YFSETQ. This CDR3 region has 16 residues. Unmatched junction bases numbered 4, after V lost 5 bases and J lost 0 bases. The CDR3 nucleotides are TGCGCCAGCAGGACTAGCGGGGGACCTAGCACAGATACGCAGTATTTT. It is translated as CASRTSGGPSTDTQYF.